This T cell receptor beta chain appears in the sequencing data of a study of T-cell reconstitution after alpha-beta-depleted transplantation in children. Study results and caveats: Most T-cell counts and diversity one year after the transplant came from T cells that were newly produced. Roughly two months post-transplant, alpha-beta T cells reportedly originated from several hundred graft clones that had expanded. Several patients had high TCRbeta diversity at day 60; it came from surviving recipient T cells and thymic progenitors.

CDR3 length equals 15 residues. The V gene's germline CDR1 is DFQATT and CDR2 SNEGSKA (reference sequence). With V trimmed by 3 bases and J by 4 bases, 10 bases remained unmatched. This clonotype was counted many times. Antigen: not known. Researchers prepared the TCRbeta library using unique molecular identifiers, the study reports. A single record per CDR3 protein comes from TCRdb applying MiXCR to the PCR reads. Of approximately 300,000 distinct CDR3 sequences in the sample, around a tenth were seen once. The starting material was peripheral blood, obtained 180 days after TCRalphabeta/CD19-depleted stem cell transplant. This sequence joins TRBV20-1 and TRBJ2-3, with 7 bases identical to TRBD2. The source of this sequence is a male patient under 10 years old who had a stem cell transplant for chronic granulomatous disease, so the T cells may come from the graft donor. CDR3: CSASSSGKGSDTQYF. The CDR3 coding sequence is TGCAGTGCTAGTTCTAGCGGTAAAGGCTCAGATACGCAGTATTTT.